The clone carrying this T cell receptor (beta chain) has just one count. Its antigen is currently unknown. The sample comes from a study of T-cell memory formation after mild COVID-19. Study information: Largely donor-specific sequence clusters came from a couple of donors.

TCRdb recomputed calls from the 5' RACE reads with MiXCR, one row per CDR3 protein. The sample contains about 210,000 distinct CDR3 sequences, 27% of which appear only once. The V and J ends lost 2 bases and 7 bases, in that order; junction bases with no gene match: 3. CDR3 length equals 14 residues. Study-wide results and limits: Contracting CD4+ clones were located mainly in CM and EM, and CD8+ clones in EMRA. Clones that got smaller from day 15 to 85 had even CD4/CD8, while clones growing later tipped toward CD4+.

V and J are TRBV12-3 or TRBV12-4 and TRBJ1-4, with TRBD1 identical over 8 bases. The sequencing sample was made of PBMCs or a T cell subset sorted from them (not recorded which). This sequence was found in an adult woman who had mild COVID-19 (a few samples of this study predate the infection). Cell type and time point are not known. CDR3 DNA sequence: TGTGCCAGCAGTTTAAGGACAGGGAGTGAAAAACTGTTTTTT. Its translation: CASSLRTGSEKLFF.